Listed here is a single T cell receptor beta chain. Its antigen is not identified. Each donor was nominally healthy when sampled (though unrecorded immune exposures were likely). The data stem from a study of cytomegalovirus exposure and HLA in healthy donors. General study points: From TCR beta sequences, most subjects' HLA-A and HLA-B alleles were reportedly predicted accurately. Exclusion as indistinguishable affected some V segments, including TRBV6-2 and TRBV6-3.

The PCR used 60 Vbeta and 13 Jbeta primers. Only in-frame clones appear in the TCRdb table, and some are missing; sequencing was by immunoSEQ multiplex PCR. The table lists 150,000 to 180,000 clones, about 84% of them singletons. V shed 3 bases and J 4 bases; nucleotides not matched to a gene: 3. There are 14 residues in the CDR3. Germline CDR1 and CDR2: MNHEY and SMNVEV (reference sequence). This receptor was obtained from a woman aged 40 to 50 in good health and CMV-seropositive. The sample consisted of PBMCs. V and J are TRBV27 and TRBJ2-1; 7 bases are shared with TRBD2. CDR3: CASSLGRVYNEQFF. CDR3 bases: TGTGCCAGCAGTTTGGGGAGGGTATACAATGAGCAGTTCTTC.